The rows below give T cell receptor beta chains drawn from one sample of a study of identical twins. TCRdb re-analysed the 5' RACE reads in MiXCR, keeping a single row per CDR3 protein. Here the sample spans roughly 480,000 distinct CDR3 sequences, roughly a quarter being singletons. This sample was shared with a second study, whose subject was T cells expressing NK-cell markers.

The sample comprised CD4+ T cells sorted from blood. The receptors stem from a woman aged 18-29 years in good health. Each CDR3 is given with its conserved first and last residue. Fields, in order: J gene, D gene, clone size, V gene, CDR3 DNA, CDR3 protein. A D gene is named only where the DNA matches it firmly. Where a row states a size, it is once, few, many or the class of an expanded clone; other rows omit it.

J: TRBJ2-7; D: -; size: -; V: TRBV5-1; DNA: TGCGCCAGCAGGGGAAGGAGAACCTCCTACGAGCAGTACTTC; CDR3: CASRGRRTSYEQYF
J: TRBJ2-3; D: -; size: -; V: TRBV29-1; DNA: TGCAGCGTTGAAACCAGCGCGTCGGCAGATACGCAGTATTTT; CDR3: CSVETSASADTQYF
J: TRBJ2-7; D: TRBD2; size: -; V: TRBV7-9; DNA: TGTGCCAGCAGTCGGGGGGAGGGTGTAACCTACGAGCAGTACTTC; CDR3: CASSRGEGVTYEQYF
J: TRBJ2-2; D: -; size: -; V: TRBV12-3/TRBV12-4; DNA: TGTGCCAGCAGCCGACTCGGCAGGGTGGTCGCCGGGGAGCTGTTTTTT; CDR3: CASSRLGRVVAGELFF
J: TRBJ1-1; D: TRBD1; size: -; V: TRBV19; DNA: TGTGCCAGTAGTAGGGACAGGGCGGCGAGCACTGAAGCTTTCTTT; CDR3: CASSRDRAASTEAFF
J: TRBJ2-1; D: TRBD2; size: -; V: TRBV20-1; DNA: TGCAGTGCTAGAGTCCTAGCGGGAGTTGGGCAATACAATGAGCAGTTCTTC; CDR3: CSARVLAGVGQYNEQFF
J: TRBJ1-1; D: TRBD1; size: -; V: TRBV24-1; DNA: TGTGCCACCAGTGACCGATACGACAGGGTCCGGAGAACAGGTGAAGCTTTCTTT; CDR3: CATSDRYDRVRRTGEAFF
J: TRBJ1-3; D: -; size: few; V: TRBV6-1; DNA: TGTGCCAGCAGACGGATCTCTGGAAACACCATATATTTT; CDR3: CASRRISGNTIYF
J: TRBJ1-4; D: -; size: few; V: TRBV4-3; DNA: TGCGCCAGCAGCCAAGACGTCGGGGAAAAACTGTTTTTT; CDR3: CASSQDVGEKLFF
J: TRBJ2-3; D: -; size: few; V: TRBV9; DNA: TGTGCCAGCAGCGCGCGGAGGGACACTAGCACAGATACGCAGTATTTT; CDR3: CASSARRDTSTDTQYF
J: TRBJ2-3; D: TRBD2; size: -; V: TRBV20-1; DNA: TGCAGTGCGAACGAACTAGCGGGGGGCACAGATACGCAGTATTTT; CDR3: CSANELAGGTDTQYF
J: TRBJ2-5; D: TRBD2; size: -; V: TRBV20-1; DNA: TGCAGTGCTCGTAGGTCGGGAGGGCTGGAGACCCAGTACTTC; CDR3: CSARRSGGLETQYF
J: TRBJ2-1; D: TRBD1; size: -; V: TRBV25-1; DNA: TGTGCCAGCAGTGAAGAAAGGTCCGGGACAGATTACTACAATGAGCAGTTCTTC; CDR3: CASSEERSGTDYYNEQFF
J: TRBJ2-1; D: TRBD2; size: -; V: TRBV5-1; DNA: TGCGCCAGCAGCTTGGTCGTTTCTAGCGGGAGCAACAATGAGCAGTTCTTC; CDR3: CASSLVVSSGSNNEQFF
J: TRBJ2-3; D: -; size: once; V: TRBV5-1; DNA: TGCGCCAGCAGCGGACGTTCGGGGGTGGATACGCAGTATTTT; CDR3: CASSGRSGVDTQYF
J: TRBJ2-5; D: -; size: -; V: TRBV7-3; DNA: TGTGCCAGCAGCTCCGGGACAAGGGAGACCCAGTACTTC; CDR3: CASSSGTRETQYF
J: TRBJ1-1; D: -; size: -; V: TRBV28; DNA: TGTGCCAGCAGTCCCCACCTGGGTGCGGGGCACACTGAAGCTTTCTTT; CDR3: CASSPHLGAGHTEAFF
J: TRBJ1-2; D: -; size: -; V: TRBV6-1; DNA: TGTGCCAGCAGTCCCGAGGGGGGGCGAGACTATGGCTACACCTTC; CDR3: CASSPEGGRDYGYTF
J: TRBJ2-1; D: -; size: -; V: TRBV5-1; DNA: TGCGCCAGCAGCCCAACTAGCAATGAGCAGTTCTTC; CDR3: CASSPTSNEQFF
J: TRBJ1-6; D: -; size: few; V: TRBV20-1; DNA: TGCAGTGCTCGCAGCGTTAGCTCCTATAATTCACCCCTCCACTTT; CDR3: CSARSVSSYNSPLHF